Included here is one TCR beta chain sequence, with context. The antigen is undetermined. Collection of blood occurred at baseline, at cycle 4 day 1, and at cycle 7 day 1. Trimming removed 6 bases from V and 4 bases from J, with 16 bases in between. Germline V lookup: CDR1 SGHNT, CDR2 YENEEA. The CDR3 sequence is 15 residues long. The sample is drawn from a study of OX40 agonist ivuxolimab in advanced cancers. Study summary: Dose-escalation patients had hepatocellular carcinoma, melanoma, renal cell or head and neck cancer.

This table comes from immunoSEQ multiplex PCR, and its TCRdb copy is limited to in-frame clones, with some not included. This sample yields some 61,000 clones, of which 77% are seen a single time; about 1.6% belongs to the top ten. General study points: The study found among the lowest clonal expansion in partial responders at 0.1-3.0 mg/kg. Clonal expansion from baseline to week 6 occurred in both CD4+ and CD8+ T cells.

Sequencing was performed on CD4+ or CD8+ T cells sorted from blood, taken in a trial of the OX40 agonist ivuxolimab. This chain links TRBV11-3 with TRBJ2-1, with D perhaps matching TRBD1 or TRBD2 (5 bases each). The receptor was derived from an adult with an advanced solid tumor such as melanoma, head and neck, liver or kidney cancer. The CDR3 protein is CASSLRDGTYNEQFF. The CDR3 DNA reads TGTGCCAGCAGTCTCCGGGACGGTACATACAATGAGCAGTTCTTC.